The 22 T cell receptor beta chains below all came from one sample that was sequenced in a study of T cell clonality in common variable immunodeficiency. Study-wide results and caveats: Common variable immunodeficiency TCR beta sequences reportedly had fewer deletions and N-nucleotide insertions.

No cognate antigen is known for these TCRs. The assay was immunoSEQ multiplex PCR, and TCRdb's table has in-frame clones only and misses some. Recorded for this sample: fewer than 20,000 clones. Sequencing input: peripheral blood mononuclear cells. The receptors shown here come from a human donor with common variable immunodeficiency.

For this clone: The observed sequence ends 3 residues before the CDR3 terminus, with the missing tail filled in from the germline J gene. The chain recombines TRBV19 with TRBJ2-7, with 14 bases identical to TRBD2. The CDR3 has 17 residues. In germline, CDR1 is LNHDA, CDR2 SQIVND (reference sequence). V shed 4 bases and J 3 bases; nucleotides not matched to a gene: 8. CDR3 loop: CASSTGLAGAGGYEQYF. The DNA read from the CDR3 is TGTGCCAGTAGTACGGGACTAGCGGGGGCCGGGGGCTACGAG.

In regard to this clone: The read gets to within 3 residues of the CDR3 end, and the germline J gene fills in the rest. The chain links TRBV5-1 to TRBJ2-1, with 7 positions matching TRBD2. The germline V gene encodes CDR1 SGHRS and CDR2 YFSETQ. V lost 4 bases, J lost 0 bases, and 7 bases stayed unmatched. This CDR3 is built from 16 residues. The CDR3 region is CASSLARGVSYNEQFF. The part of the CDR3 DNA that was read is TGCGCCAGCAGCCTGGCTCGGGGGGTCTCCTACAATGAG.

As to this clone: The CDR3 goes on 3 residues after the read ends, and that part is filled in from the germline J gene. V gene TRBV7-8 combines with J gene TRBJ2-5, with D maybe TRBD2 (6 bases). The CDR3 length is 15 residues. With 4 bases removed from V and 5 bases from J, the gap between germline ends came to 17 bases. Germline CDR1 is SGHVS and CDR2 is FQNEAQ. The CDR3 region is CASSSLSSGWETQYF. CDR3 bases read: TGTGCCAGCAGCTCCCTTTCGAGCGGGTGGGAGACC.

This clone counts as medium-sized by frequency. Read sequence stops 3 residues before the CDR3 end, and the germline J gene provides the missing end. This chain connects TRBV29-1 to TRBJ2-5, with D uncertain. The CDR3 is made up of 12 amino acids. Looked up from germline, CDR1 is SQVTM and CDR2 is ANQGSEA. V shed 4 bases and J shed 2 bases, with 8 bases lying between them. CDR3 DNA (partial): TGCAGCGTTGTCCCAGGTCAAGAGACC. Translating it yields CSVVPGQET. The whole CDR3 sequence reads CSVVPGQETQYF.

In the case of this clone: The CDR3 end is not reached by the read, which stops 3 residues before it; the germline J gene fills it in. The J gene is TRBJ1-4, the V gene TRBV19; D gene unclear. Trimming stripped 2 bases from V and 0 bases from J, with 10 bases between. This CDR3 comprises 16 residues. CDR1 is LNHDA and CDR2 is SQIVND in the germline V gene (reference sequence). Here the CDR3 reads CASSIHPEATNEKLFF. CDR3 DNA, as far as it was read: TGTGCCAGTAGTATACATCCAGAGGCAACTAATGAAAAA.

Worth noting for this clone: The sequence runs out 3 residues before the end of the CDR3; the remainder is reconstructed from the germline J gene. The chain has TRBV20-1 and TRBJ2-3, with D perhaps matching TRBD2 (5 bases). The ends were cut back, 5 bases at V and 0 bases at J, with 15 bases in the middle. Germline loops: CDR1 DFQATT, CDR2 SNEGSKA (reference sequence). The CDR3 has 15 residues. The DNA read from the CDR3 is TGCAGTGCTCCCCGAAGGCGGGCTAGCACAGATACG. Its protein product is CSAPRRRASTDT. The entire CDR3 is CSAPRRRASTDTQYF.

This clone counts as medium-sized by frequency. From the germline J gene comes the end of the CDR3, since the read stops 3 residues before it. The chain combines TRBV6-2 or TRBV6-3 with TRBJ2-2; D unclear. Looked up from germline, CDR1 is MNHEY and CDR2 is SVGEGT. V lost 0 bases, J lost 6 bases, and 5 bases lay in between. The CDR3 covers 13 residues. This CDR3 is CASSYSSSGELFF. The DNA read from the CDR3 is TGTGCCAGCAGTTACTCTAGCTCCGGGGAG.

As to this clone: The CDR3 end lies 3 residues beyond the end of the read and is filled in from the germline J gene. The chain carries TRBV2 and TRBJ2-5; 10 positions match TRBD1. With V trimmed by 0 bases and J by 5 bases, 3 bases remained unmatched. Per the germline V gene, CDR1 is SNHLY and CDR2 is FYNNEI. This CDR3 contains 15 residues. The sequenced part of the CDR3 DNA is TGTGCCAGCAGTGAAGCGGGACAGGGGCGGGAGACC. Translation: CASSEAGQGRET. The whole CDR3 sequence is CASSEAGQGRETQYF. The variable domain in full, completed from reference TRBV2 and TRBJ2-5, reads EPEVTQTPSHQVTQMGQEVILRCVPISNHLYFYWYRQILGQKVEFLVSFYNNEISEKSEIFDDQFSVERPDGSNFTLKIRSTKLEDSAMYFCASSEAGQGRETQYFGPGTRLLVL.

Notes on this clone: The read terminates 3 residues before the CDR3 end, so the remaining end is supplied by the germline J gene. The chain is built from TRBV28 and TRBJ1-2, with 7 bases identical to TRBD1. There are 15 residues in the CDR3. Losses at the gene ends were 5 bases for V and 7 bases for J; bases not matched to a gene: 13. Per germline, CDR1 MDHEN and CDR2 SYDVKM. Here the CDR3 reads CASSPTGAVPGGYTF. CDR3 DNA, as far as it was read: TGTGCCAGCAGTCCCACAGGGGCCGTACCGGGTGGC.

Comment on this clone: The CDR3 goes on 3 residues after the read ends, and that part is filled in from the germline J gene. This chain connects TRBV5-1 to TRBJ2-5; 15 nucleotides line up with TRBD2. The CDR3 sequence is 15 residues long. Germline trimming cut 4 bases from V and 4 bases from J; bases unmatched to any gene: 2. From germline, CDR1 is SGHRS and CDR2 YFSETQ. CDR3 region: CASSPGLAGGETQYF. Partial CDR3 DNA: TGCGCCAGCAGCCCGGGACTAGCGGGGGGAGAGACC.

This clone ranks as medium-sized in terms of frequency. The sequence runs out 3 residues before the end of the CDR3; the remainder is reconstructed from the germline J gene. This chain connects TRBV9 to TRBJ2-6; D not resolved. The CDR3 is made up of 13 amino acids. Trimming cost V 4 bases and J 2 bases, with 4 bases left between them. The germline V gene has CDR1 SGDLS and CDR2 YYNGEE. The CDR3 DNA, read in part, is TGTGCCAGCAGCTTCACTGGGGCCAACGTC. It translates to CASSFTGANV. The whole CDR3 region reads CASSFTGANVLTF.

Comments on this clone: The read gets to within 3 residues of the CDR3 end, and the germline J gene fills in the rest. V is TRBV28 and J is TRBJ2-1; a weak D match, TRBD2 (6 bases). Germline CDR1 MDHEN, CDR2 SYDVKM. V lost 5 bases and J 6 bases, leaving 17 bases between the germline ends. The CDR3 sequence is 15 residues long. The sequenced part of the CDR3 DNA is TGTGCCAGCAGTCACCACAAACTAGCCACCAATGAG. Protein: CASSHHKLATNE. The full CDR3 reads CASSHHKLATNEQFF.

For this clone: The CDR3 extends 3 residues past the end of the read, so its final part is completed from the germline J gene. The V call is TRBV12-3 or TRBV12-4, the J call TRBJ2-2; D is perhaps TRBD1 (5 bases). This CDR3 spans 13 amino acids. Trimming took off 3 bases at V and 5 bases at J, with 7 bases between the two ends. CDR3 bases read: TGTGCCAGCAGTTTTCAGGGTACCGGGGAG. Translating it yields CASSFQGTGE. The whole CDR3 sequence is CASSFQGTGELFF.

About this clone itself: Read sequence stops 3 residues before the CDR3 end, and the germline J gene provides the missing end. The chain recombines TRBV18 with TRBJ1-2; weak D call: TRBD1 (6 bases). The CDR3 is made up of 18 amino acids. Germline CDR1 KGHSH, CDR2 LQKENI. V was trimmed by 3 bases and J by 1 base, leaving 21 bases between them. The CDR3 reads CASSPIQTGPLNNYGYTF. Incomplete CDR3 DNA: TGTGCCAGCTCACCCATCCAGACAGGCCCCTTAAATAACTATGGC. The full variable domain, with the rest looked up from reference TRBV18 and TRBJ1-2, is NAGVMQNPRHLVRRRGQEARLRCSPMKGHSHVYWYRQLPEEGLKFMVYLQKENIIDESGMPKERFSAEFPKEGPSILRIQQVVRGDSAAYFCASSPIQTGPLNNYGYTFGSGTRLTVV.

CDR3 protein: CASRGGGAHEQFF. Partial CDR3 DNA: TGTGCCAGCAGGGGGGGTGGGGCCCATGAG. The chain joins TRBV7-6 to TRBJ2-1, with a tentative D call TRBD2 (6 bases). With the read ending 3 residues before the CDR3 end, the germline J gene is used to fill in that end. Trimming took 6 bases from V and 8 from J, leaving 14 bases between them. Germline values: CDR1 SGHVS, CDR2 FNYEAQ. The CDR3 contains 13 residues.

Regarding this clone: The read ends 3 residues before the CDR3 terminus; that terminus is restored from the germline J gene. This chain joins TRBV30 and TRBJ2-1, with 7 bases matching TRBD1. V shed 2 bases, J shed 9 bases, and the junction held 10 bases outside the gene matches. The V gene's germline CDR1 is GTSNPN and CDR2 SVGIG (reference sequence). CDR3 length: 14 residues. The DNA read from the CDR3 is TGTGCCTGGAGTACTTCGACAGGGATTAGTGAG. Translation: CAWSTSTGISE. The CDR3 reads in full as CAWSTSTGISEQFF.

With regard to this clone: The sequence runs out 3 residues before the end of the CDR3; the remainder is reconstructed from the germline J gene. The chain uses TRBV20-1 and TRBJ1-6, with 10 positions matching TRBD1. The CDR3 contains 15 residues. Germline V gene sequence: CDR1 DFQATT, CDR2 SNEGSKA (reference sequence). V trimming: 7 bases; J trimming: 7 bases; junction bases outside the gene matches: 10. The sequenced CDR3 bases are TGCAGTGTCACAAGACAGGGGGCTATAAATTCACCC. Translating it yields CSVTRQGAINSP. The whole CDR3 protein is CSVTRQGAINSPLHF.

About this clone: The read halts 3 residues ahead of the CDR3 end, with the missing end drawn from the germline J gene. The chain recombines TRBV7-2 with TRBJ1-6, with 9 bases lining up with TRBD1. The length of the CDR3 is 14 residues. Germline trimming cut 5 bases from V and 8 bases from J; bases unmatched to any gene: 4. Germline V lookup: CDR1 SGHTA, CDR2 FQGNSA. The covered CDR3 bases are TGTGCCAGCAGCGGACAGGGGAACTATTCACCC. It translates to CASSGQGNYSP. The full CDR3 sequence reads CASSGQGNYSPLHF.

Comments on this clone: Read data end 3 residues before the CDR3 end; the end is taken from the germline J gene. This rearrangement joins TRBV20-1 to TRBJ2-5; TRBD1 aligns across 9 bases. The V segment lost 6 bases and the J segment 4 bases; nucleotides outside the gene matches: 15. CDR3 length equals 16 residues. Per the germline V gene, CDR1 is DFQATT and CDR2 is SNEGSKA (reference sequence). Incomplete CDR3 DNA: TGCAGTGCCCTCACTTCCCGGGACAGGGCGCGAGAGACC. It yields the protein CSALTSRDRARET. The complete CDR3 protein is CSALTSRDRARETQYF.

Note on this clone: The read stops 3 residues short of the end of the CDR3; the missing end is completed from the germline J gene. V usage is TRBV20-1 and J usage is TRBJ1-2; no firm D call. The CDR3 is made up of 13 amino acids. Germline V gene lookup returns CDR1 DFQATT and CDR2 SNEGSKA (reference sequence). The CDR3 DNA, read in part, is TGCAGTGCTCAACTGACGGGGTTTGTAGGC. This gives the protein CSAQLTGFVG. The entire CDR3 reads CSAQLTGFVGYTF.

Turning to this clone: The read ends 3 residues shy of where the CDR3 ends; the end is completed using the germline J gene. The chain employs TRBV30 and TRBJ1-2; 9 nucleotides match TRBD1. The CDR3 sequence is 14 residues long. With 3 bases clipped from V and 5 bases from J, the junction kept 7 bases outside the gene matches. Germline loops: CDR1 GTSNPN, CDR2 SVGIG (reference sequence). The CDR3 sequence is CAWRGQGPSYGYTF. The part of the CDR3 DNA that was read is TGTGCCTGGAGGGGACAGGGCCCATCTTATGGC.

Concerning this clone: The read halts 3 residues ahead of the CDR3 end, with the missing end drawn from the germline J gene. This chain uses TRBV28 with TRBJ1-2; 7 nucleotides match TRBD1. The ends lost 10 bases at V and 4 bases at J; junction bases unmatched: 12. The CDR3 runs to 14 residues. Germline CDR1 is MDHEN and CDR2 is SYDVKM. The CDR3 bases that were read are TGTGCCATCCTACCGGGACAGAGATCCTATGGC. It is translated as CAILPGQRSYG. The complete CDR3 protein is CAILPGQRSYGYTF.